Each of the 32 T cell receptor beta chains below was sequenced from the same sample in a study of T cell responses to AZD1222 COVID-19 vaccine. Using immunoSEQ multiplex PCR, the repertoire was profiled, and TCRdb retains in-frame clones only, with some absent. The table has roughly 150,000 clones, 75% to 90% seen once. The sequenced sample was peripheral blood, obtained 28 days after the second AZD1222 dose. These receptors were collected from an adult who received the AZD1222 COVID-19 vaccine.

The rearrangement joins TRBV3-1 (or the pseudogene TRBV3-2) to TRBJ1-1, with D unclear. The CDR3 length is 11 residues. Germline V gene sequence: CDR1 LGHDT, CDR2 YNNKEL (reference sequence). V lost 6 bases, J lost 1 base, and 3 bases lay in between. The CDR3 reads CASRKNTEAFF. The CDR3 DNA follows: TGTGCCAGCAGGAAGAACACTGAAGCTTTCTTT.

V is TRBV19 and J is TRBJ1-5; D is possibly TRBD1 (6 bases). The CDR3 is 15 amino acids. Germline-derived CDR1 and CDR2 are LNHDA and SQIVND (reference sequence). V gave up 3 bases and J gave up 6 bases, with 15 bases separating them. The CDR3, as DNA: TGTGCCAGTAGTATGGGCCTAGGGGGTAGTCAGCCCCAGCATTTT. It encodes CASSMGLGGSQPQHF.

The chain joins TRBV6-6 to TRBJ1-1; the D is unclear. Trimming shortened V by 6 bases and J by 2 bases, and 13 bases separated the two germline ends. The CDR3 is made up of 14 amino acids. Germline V CDR1 and CDR2: MNHNY, SVGAGI (reference sequence). CDR3 in amino acids: CASREGQRNTEAFF. The CDR3 DNA sequence: TGTGCCAGCAGGGAGGGTCAAAGAAACACTGAAGCTTTCTTT.

This clone has a count of ten or more. The chain has TRBV24-1 and TRBJ1-2, with 10 bases fitting TRBD1. After removal of 0 bases from V and 4 bases from J, the junction contained 13 bases not matched to a gene. The CDR3 extends over 19 amino acids. Per the germline V gene, CDR1 is KGHDR and CDR2 is SFDVKD. CDR3 sequence: CATSDLHGDRGSGAYGYTF. CDR3 in DNA: TGTGCCACCAGTGATTTGCATGGGGACAGGGGCTCGGGGGCCTATGGCTACACCTTC.

The genes are TRBV9 and TRBJ2-3, with 7 bases matching TRBD2. CDR3 length: 15 residues. The V gene end was trimmed by 0 bases and the J gene end by 2 bases; junction bases not matched to a gene: 3. CDR1 is SGDLS and CDR2 is YYNGEE in the germline V gene. The CDR3 region has the DNA TGTGCCAGCAGCGTAGGAAGCGGGGTCACAGATACGCAGTATTTT. As protein: CASSVGSGVTDTQYF.

The gene calls are TRBV19 and TRBJ2-2; D not resolved. CDR3 size: 13 residues. Between the trimmed V and J ends, which lost 6 bases and 0 bases, there was a span of 5 bases. Germline V gene lookup returns CDR1 LNHDA and CDR2 SQIVND (reference sequence). The CDR3 DNA is TGTGCCAGTAGGGTCCCGAACACCGGGGAGCTGTTTTTT. Protein product: CASRVPNTGELFF.

This chain uses TRBV6-2 or TRBV6-3 with TRBJ2-5; D remains ambiguous. CDR3 length: 15 residues. Germline CDR1 is MNHEY and CDR2 is SVGEGT. Deletions cut 6 bases from V and 1 base from J, with 15 bases between. The CDR3 nucleotides read TGTGCCAGCAGGTACCTGGGCGGACCCCAAGAGACCCAGTACTTC. Protein product: CASRYLGGPQETQYF.

The table lists this clone with a few counts. V usage is TRBV19 and J usage is TRBJ2-5, with TRBD2 matching over 8 bases. The length of the CDR3 is 14 residues. J lost 4 bases, V lost 4 bases, and 5 bases had no gene match. In germline, CDR1 is LNHDA, CDR2 SQIVND (reference sequence). CDR3 coding DNA: TGTGCCAGTAGTAACGGTCTAGCGGGAGAGACCCAGTACTTC. Its translation: CASSNGLAGETQYF.

This clone was seen a handful of times. CDR3 amino acids: CAWSSGVTYNEQFF. The CDR3 DNA reads as TGTGCCTGGAGCAGCGGGGTAACCTACAATGAGCAGTTCTTC. The chain employs TRBV30 and TRBJ2-1; 7 bases are a match to TRBD2. The CDR3 runs 14 residues. With 3 bases clipped from V and 2 bases from J, the junction kept 4 bases outside the gene matches. Germline V gene lookup returns CDR1 GTSNPN and CDR2 SVGIG (reference sequence).

The rearrangement links TRBV5-1 to TRBJ2-2, with D hard to call. Trimming left V 0 bases short and J 1 base short, with 4 bases between. This CDR3 comprises 14 residues. Germline-derived CDR1 and CDR2 are SGHRS and YFSETQ. The CDR3 DNA sequence: TGCGCCAGCAGCTTGGAAGGGAACACCGGGGAGCTGTTTTTT. Protein product: CASSLEGNTGELFF. The whole variable domain, filled in from reference TRBV5-1 and TRBJ2-2, reads KAGVTQTPRYLIKTRGQQVTLSCSPISGHRSVSWYQQTPGQGLQFLFEYFSETQRNKGNFPGRFSGRQFSNSRSEMNVSTLELGDSALYLCASSLEGNTGELFFGEGSRLTVL.

J is TRBJ2-3 and V is TRBV7-2; no clear D. With 7 bases removed from V and 2 bases from J, the gap between germline ends came to 4 bases. This CDR3 has 11 residues. The germline CDR1 and CDR2 sequences are SGHTA and FQGNSA. DNA for the CDR3: TGTGCCAGCACCAACACAGATACGCAGTATTTT. Amino acid sequence: CASTNTDTQYF.

V gene TRBV4-3 combines with J gene TRBJ1-6; the match to TRBD1 covers 10 bases. CDR1 and CDR2 from the germline V gene are LGHNA and YSLEER. This CDR3 is built from 15 residues. With V trimmed by 2 bases and J by 7 bases, 2 bases remained unmatched. CDR3 amino acids: CASSQPGQGNSPLHF. The DNA of the CDR3 is TGCGCCAGCAGCCAACCGGGACAGGGGAATTCACCCCTCCACTTT.

In its sample, this clone is medium-sized. The V call is TRBV4-2, the J call TRBJ2-1, with 13 bases aligning to TRBD2. The CDR3 runs 15 residues. The junction had 6 bases not matched to a gene; V was cut back by 6 bases and J by 7 bases. Germline V gene data show CDR1 as LGHNA and CDR2 as YNFKEQ. The CDR3 region is CASSILAGGVNEQFF. DNA of the CDR3: TGTGCCAGCAGTATACTAGCGGGAGGGGTAAATGAGCAGTTCTTC.

This clone was detected a few times. The V call is TRBV27, the J call TRBJ1-2, with D perhaps TRBD1 (6 bases). Germline CDR1 is MNHEY and CDR2 is SMNVEV (reference sequence). This CDR3 is built from 13 residues. V was cut by 0 bases and J by 6 bases, with 8 bases left in between. The DNA of the CDR3 is TGTGCCAGCAGTTTATCTCCAGGGGATGGCTACACCTTC. Amino acids: CASSLSPGDGYTF.

J is TRBJ2-5 and V is TRBV9; tentative D call: TRBD2 (6 bases). The CDR3 spans 15 residues. Trimming shortened V by 3 bases and J by 1 base, and 13 bases separated the two germline ends. The germline V gene encodes CDR1 SGDLS and CDR2 YYNGEE. CDR3 amino acids: CASSAAGRAQETQYF. Here the CDR3 DNA reads TGTGCCAGCAGCGCAGCGGGCCGAGCCCAAGAGACCCAGTACTTC.

The CDR3 reads CAISIGTSGNIHEQFF. The CDR3 DNA reads TGTGCCATCAGTATAGGGACTAGCGGGAATATCCATGAGCAGTTCTTC. The chain couples TRBV10-3 to TRBJ2-1; 13 positions match TRBD2. The CDR3 loop spans 16 amino acids. With 5 bases clipped from V and 8 bases from J, the junction kept 9 bases outside the gene matches. Germline CDR1 and CDR2: ENHRY and SYGVKD.

The chain recombines TRBV21-1 with TRBJ1-1; TRBD1 is the table's D call and was not checked against the DNA. TRBV21-1 is reported as a pseudogene. This CDR3 region has 12 residues. CDR3 protein: CARTGTHRVAFF. The CDR3 DNA sequence: TGTGCCAGGACAGGAACTCACCGGGTAGCTTTCTTT.

The chain joins TRBV3-1 (or the pseudogene TRBV3-2) to TRBJ1-1; no firm D call. V gave up 8 bases and J gave up 2 bases, with 9 bases separating them. The CDR3 extends over 12 amino acids. CDR1 and CDR2 (germline): LGHDT, YNNKEL (reference sequence). The CDR3 here is CASSGYNTEAFF. CDR3 bases: TGTGCCAGCTCGGGGTATAACACTGAAGCTTTCTTT.

This clone was seen a handful of times. This chain joins TRBV7-8 and TRBJ2-3; D is possibly TRBD1 or TRBD2 (6 bases each). The CDR3 extends over 14 amino acids. The V end was cut by 5 bases, the J end by 6 bases, with 15 bases between. Germline V gene sequence: CDR1 SGHVS, CDR2 FQNEAQ. CDR3 in amino acids: CASSPIRGRDTQYF. The CDR3 DNA is TGTGCCAGCAGCCCCATCCGGGGGCGGGATACGCAGTATTTT.

This clone is labeled as medium-sized. The chain employs TRBV14 and TRBJ2-1, with 7 bases fitting TRBD2. With 0 bases clipped from V and 6 bases from J, the junction kept 8 bases outside the gene matches. The CDR3 has 16 residues. Germline values: CDR1 SGHDN, CDR2 FVKESK. CDR3 DNA: TGTGCCAGCAGCCAAGATTTAGGACTAGTAAGCAATGAGCAGTTCTTC. Translated: CASSQDLGLVSNEQFF.

The V gene is TRBV18, the J gene TRBJ1-6, with D perhaps TRBD1 (6 bases). Trimming stripped 3 bases from V and 7 bases from J, with 10 bases between. Germline loops: CDR1 KGHSH, CDR2 LQKENI. The CDR3 runs 14 residues. CDR3 sequence: CASSPKQGNSPLHF. The CDR3 nucleotides are TGTGCCAGCTCACCGAAGCAGGGGAATTCACCCCTCCACTTT.

V is TRBV7-2 and J is TRBJ2-7; a possible D gene is TRBD2 (6 bases). The germline V gene encodes CDR1 SGHTA and CDR2 FQGNSA. CDR3 length: 12 residues. Trimming stripped 4 bases from V and 5 bases from J, with 9 bases between. CDR3 nucleotides: TGTGCCAGCAGCTATTGGAGGGACGAGCAGTACTTC. Amino acid sequence: CASSYWRDEQYF.

The rearrangement uses TRBV15 and TRBJ2-1; no clear D. Germline-derived CDR1 and CDR2 are LNHNV and YYDKDF (reference sequence). V gave up 0 bases and J gave up 10 bases, with 7 bases separating them. The CDR3 is 12 amino acids. CDR3 protein: CATSRELGEQFF. CDR3 bases: TGTGCCACCAGCAGAGAACTGGGGGAGCAGTTCTTC.

The chain combines TRBV9 with TRBJ2-2, with D unclear. Germline CDR1 reads SGDLS; CDR2 reads YYNGEE. CDR3 length: 16 residues. Trimming removed 0 bases at V and 0 bases at J, with 9 bases between. The CDR3 protein is CASSVAWQTNTGELFF. The CDR3 nucleotides read TGTGCCAGCAGCGTAGCGTGGCAGACGAACACCGGGGAGCTGTTTTTT.

The chain couples TRBV19 to TRBJ1-5, with TRBD1 matching over 8 bases. The trim removed 4 bases at V and 3 bases at J, leaving 5 bases unmatched. This CDR3 has 15 amino acids. CDR1 and CDR2 (germline): LNHDA, SQIVND (reference sequence). CDR3 sequence (DNA): TGTGCCAGTAGTAACGGACAGGGTCCCAATCAGCCCCAGCATTTT. Encoded protein: CASSNGQGPNQPQHF. The whole variable domain, remainder taken from reference TRBV19 and TRBJ1-5, is DGGITQSPKYLFRKEGQNVTLSCEQNLNHDAMYWYRQDPGQGLRLIYYSQIVNDFQKGDIAEGYSVSREKKESFPLTVTSAQKNPTAFYLCASSNGQGPNQPQHFGDGTRLSIL.

The J gene is TRBJ2-3, the V gene TRBV7-2; 11 bases line up with TRBD2. Trimming at V came to 4 bases and at J to 3 bases, leaving 9 bases not matched to a gene. CDR3 length equals 17 residues. Per germline, CDR1 SGHTA and CDR2 FQGNSA. Here the CDR3 DNA reads TGTGCCAGCAGCTCCGAGGCTAGCGGGAGGCCAACAGATACGCAGTATTTT. As protein: CASSSEASGRPTDTQYF. The variable domain in full, completed from reference TRBV7-2 and TRBJ2-3, reads GAGVSQSPSNKVTEKGKDVELRCDPISGHTALYWYRQSLGQGLEFLIYFQGNSAPDKSGLPSDRFSAERTGGSVSTLTIQRTQQEDSAVYLCASSSEASGRPTDTQYFGPGTRLTVL.

This clone was detected only once. J is TRBJ1-5 and V is TRBV19; D is ambiguous. This CDR3 is built from 14 residues. Germline V gives CDR1 LNHDA, CDR2 SQIVND (reference sequence). V shed 2 bases and J shed 0 bases, with 5 bases lying between them. The CDR3 sequence is CASSIRHSNQPQHF. The CDR3 DNA sequence: TGTGCCAGTAGTATACGACATAGCAATCAGCCCCAGCATTTT.

The chain has TRBV28 and TRBJ2-4, with a possible D match to TRBD2 (6 bases). V gave up 2 bases and J gave up 4 bases, with 12 bases separating them. Per the germline V gene, CDR1 is MDHEN and CDR2 is SYDVKM. This CDR3 has 15 residues. DNA of the CDR3: TGTGCCAGCAGTTTAACGGGACTCTTAAAAAACATTCAGTACTTC. Protein sequence: CASSLTGLLKNIQYF.

The rearrangement links TRBV3-1 (or the pseudogene TRBV3-2) to TRBJ2-7; D not certain. This CDR3 contains 15 residues. The V end lost 0 bases, the J end lost 0 bases, and 9 bases lay between the germline ends. CDR1 is LGHDT, CDR2 YNNKEL, per germline (reference sequence). CDR3 sequence reads: CASSQDPVNSYEQYF. The DNA for the CDR3 is TGTGCCAGCAGCCAAGATCCAGTGAACTCCTACGAGCAGTACTTC.

The V call is TRBV28, the J call TRBJ1-1, with D possibly TRBD1 on 5 matching bases. V was cut by 3 bases and J by 6 bases, with 11 bases left in between. Germline lookup yields CDR1 MDHEN and CDR2 SYDVKM. The CDR3 runs to 13 residues. The chain's CDR3 is CASSLAGGAEAFF. CDR3 DNA sequence: TGTGCCAGCAGTTTGGCGGGGGGGGCTGAAGCTTTCTTT.

The CDR3 here is CASSKDGDSNQPQHF. CDR3 coding DNA: TGTGCCAGTAGCAAGGACGGAGACAGCAATCAGCCCCAGCATTTT. The chain combines TRBV19 with TRBJ1-5, with D unclear. Germline CDR1 LNHDA, CDR2 SQIVND (reference sequence). The germline V and J ends were trimmed by 6 bases and 1 base, with 13 bases remaining between them. This CDR3 region has 15 residues.

This clone was detected only a few times. This chain joins TRBV11-2 and TRBJ1-3; 8 bases line up with TRBD1. CDR1 and CDR2 (germline): SGHAT, FQNNGV. The CDR3 has 13 amino acids. Unmatched junction bases numbered 7, after V lost 5 bases and J lost 10 bases. CDR3 nucleotides: TGTGCCAGCAGCCCACGACAGGGGCTAACCATATATTTT. It translates to CASSPRQGLTIYF.